This TCR beta chain was obtained from a study of blood T cell repertoires in COVID-19. Study-level information: Donors in the United States, Italy and Spain gave samples during acute or convalescent COVID-19. The analysed material was cDNA or gDNA that came from T cells, B-cell-depleted T cells, or PBMCs.

CDR3 length: 16 amino acids. Germline assignment: CDR1 SGHNT and CDR2 YYREEE (reference sequence). V lost 3 bases to trimming and J lost 1 base; unmatched junction nucleotides: 7. Authors' data handling: Amplifying reference gene primers gave estimates of nucleated cell counts. Generated by immunoSEQ multiplex PCR, the TCRdb table keeps only in-frame clones and is missing some. That table is the source of V, J and clone size, and D and trimming were worked out from the DNA. The sample carries under 95,000 clones, 70% to 90% recorded once. Sequences were obtained from peripheral blood. The chain joins TRBV5-4 to TRBJ2-1; 7 bases fit TRBD2. This sequence originates from a man aged 55 to 70 with acute or convalescent COVID-19. DNA of the CDR3: TGTGCCAGCAGCTCGGAGGTGGGAGGGTCCTACAATGAGCAGTTCTTC. It specifies CASSSEVGGSYNEQFF.